The T cell receptor (beta chain) described here comes from a study of cytomegalovirus exposure and HLA in healthy donors. A word on this clone: The antigen is not known.

CDR1 and CDR2 (germline): SGHVS, FQNEAQ. This CDR3 spans 17 amino acids. V shed 0 bases and J shed 2 bases, with 14 bases lying between them. The PCR made use of 60 Vbeta and 13 Jbeta primers. The method was immunoSEQ multiplex PCR; TCRdb's version includes in-frame clones alone and lacks a portion of them. The sample has 150,000 or so clones; approximately 82% are singletons. Study findings and constraints: The authors listed over 150 TCR beta chains as cytomegalovirus-associated. Differences between HLA loci emerged in a later analysis of TCR association rates, with DRB1 most and HLA-C fewest. TCR beta V- and J-gene trimming was later associated with a missense DCLRE1C variant.

The chain has TRBV7-8 and TRBJ2-1; D is perhaps TRBD1 (5 bases). The sequenced material came from PBMCs. This receptor was identified in a young man in good health and CMV-seropositive. CDR3 nucleotides: TGTGCCAGCAGCTTAGCGTTAAAGGGGCAGACCTACAATGAGCAGTTCTTC. Its protein product is CASSLALKGQTYNEQFF.